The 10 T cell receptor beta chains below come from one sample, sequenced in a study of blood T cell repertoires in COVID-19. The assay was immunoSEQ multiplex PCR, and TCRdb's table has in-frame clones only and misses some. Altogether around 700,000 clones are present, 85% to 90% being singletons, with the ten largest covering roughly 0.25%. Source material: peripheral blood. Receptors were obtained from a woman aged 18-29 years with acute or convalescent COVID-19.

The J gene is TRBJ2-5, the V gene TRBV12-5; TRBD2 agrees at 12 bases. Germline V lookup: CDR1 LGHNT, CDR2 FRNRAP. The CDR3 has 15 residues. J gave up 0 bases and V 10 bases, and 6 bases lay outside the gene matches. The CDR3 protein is CATGLAGMYQETQYF. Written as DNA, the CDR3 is TGTGCTACCGGACTAGCGGGGATGTACCAAGAGACCCAGTACTTC.

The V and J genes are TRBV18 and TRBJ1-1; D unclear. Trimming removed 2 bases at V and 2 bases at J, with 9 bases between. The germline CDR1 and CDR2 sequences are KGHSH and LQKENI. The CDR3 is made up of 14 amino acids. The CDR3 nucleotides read TGTGCCAGCTCACCAATCCAGGTCAACACTGAAGCTTTCTTT. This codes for CASSPIQVNTEAFF. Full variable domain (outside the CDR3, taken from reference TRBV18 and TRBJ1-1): NAGVMQNPRHLVRRRGQEARLRCSPMKGHSHVYWYRQLPEEGLKFMVYLQKENIIDESGMPKERFSAEFPKEGPSILRIQQVVRGDSAAYFCASSPIQVNTEAFFGQGTRLTVV.

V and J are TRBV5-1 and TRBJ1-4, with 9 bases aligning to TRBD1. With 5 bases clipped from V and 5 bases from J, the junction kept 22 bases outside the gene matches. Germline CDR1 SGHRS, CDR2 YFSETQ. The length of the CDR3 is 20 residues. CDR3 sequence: CASSHSLPGQGLIGNEKLFF. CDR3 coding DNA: TGCGCCAGCAGTCATTCCCTACCGGGACAGGGATTGATTGGCAATGAAAAACTGTTTTTT.

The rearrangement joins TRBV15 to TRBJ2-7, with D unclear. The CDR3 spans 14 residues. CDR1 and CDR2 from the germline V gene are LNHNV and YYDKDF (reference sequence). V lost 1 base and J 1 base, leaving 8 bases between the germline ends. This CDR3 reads CATSRVPVSYEQYF. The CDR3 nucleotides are TGTGCCACCAGCAGAGTACCGGTATCCTACGAGCAGTACTTC.

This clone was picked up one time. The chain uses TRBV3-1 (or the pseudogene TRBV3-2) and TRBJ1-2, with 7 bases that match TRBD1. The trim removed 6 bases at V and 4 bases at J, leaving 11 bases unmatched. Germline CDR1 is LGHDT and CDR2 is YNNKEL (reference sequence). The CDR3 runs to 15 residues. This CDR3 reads CASSPQGGEGYGYTF. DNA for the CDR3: TGTGCCAGCAGTCCGCAGGGGGGAGAGGGCTATGGCTACACCTTC.

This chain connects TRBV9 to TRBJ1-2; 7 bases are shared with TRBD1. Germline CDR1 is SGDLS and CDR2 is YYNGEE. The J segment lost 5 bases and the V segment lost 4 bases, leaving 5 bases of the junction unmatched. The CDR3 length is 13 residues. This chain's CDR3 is CASSTTGDYGYTF. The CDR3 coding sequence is TGTGCCAGCAGCACAACAGGGGATTATGGCTACACCTTC.

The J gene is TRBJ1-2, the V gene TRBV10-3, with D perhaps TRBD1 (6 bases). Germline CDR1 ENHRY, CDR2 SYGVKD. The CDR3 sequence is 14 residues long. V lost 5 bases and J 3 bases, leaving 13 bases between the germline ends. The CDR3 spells CAISPWTVYYGYTF. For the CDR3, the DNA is TGTGCCATCAGTCCCTGGACAGTTTACTATGGCTACACCTTC.

This CDR3 reads CATSLGQGRQAFF. The CDR3 DNA sequence: TGTGCCACCAGCCTCGGACAGGGGAGACAAGCTTTCTTT. This chain links TRBV15 with TRBJ1-1; 9 bases agree with TRBD1. This CDR3 has 13 amino acids. The ends lost 5 bases at V and 9 bases at J; junction bases unmatched: 7. Germline CDR1 is LNHNV and CDR2 is YYDKDF (reference sequence).

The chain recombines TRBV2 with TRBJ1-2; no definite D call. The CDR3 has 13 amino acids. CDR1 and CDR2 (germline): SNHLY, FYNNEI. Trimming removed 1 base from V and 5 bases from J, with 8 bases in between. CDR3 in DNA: TGTGCCAGCAGTGAAGATTTAGTTTATGGCTACACCTTC. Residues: CASSEDLVYGYTF.

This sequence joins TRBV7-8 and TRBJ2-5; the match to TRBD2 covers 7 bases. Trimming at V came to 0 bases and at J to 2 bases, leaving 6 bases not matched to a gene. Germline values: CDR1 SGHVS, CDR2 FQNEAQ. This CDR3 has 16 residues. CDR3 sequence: CASSLAKASGQETQYF. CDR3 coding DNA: TGTGCCAGCAGCTTAGCGAAGGCTAGCGGACAAGAGACCCAGTACTTC. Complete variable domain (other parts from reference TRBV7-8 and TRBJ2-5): GAGVSQSPRYKVAKRGQDVALRCDPISGHVSLFWYQQALGQGPEFLTYFQNEAQLDKSGLPSDRFFAERPEGSVSTLKIQRTQQEDSAVYLCASSLAKASGQETQYFGPGTRLLVL.